Here is one TCR beta chain with its context. What it recognizes is unknown. This sample stems from a study of T-cell memory formation after mild COVID-19. The V end was cut by 1 base, the J end by 9 bases, with 10 bases between. The CDR3 extends over 12 amino acids. Germline V CDR1 and CDR2: DFQATT, SNEGSKA (reference sequence). MiXCR was run by TCRdb on the 5' RACE reads, yielding one entry per CDR3 protein. The sample carries more than 350,000 distinct CDR3 sequences, roughly 15% recorded once. Overall study findings and caveats: Nothing confirmed that second-wave clones peaking on day 37 were specific for SARS-CoV-2.

This receptor was obtained from a man younger than 30 who had mild COVID-19 (a few samples of this study predate the infection). Cell type and time point are not known. Sequences were obtained from PBMCs or a T cell subset sorted from them (not recorded which). This sequence joins TRBV20-1 and TRBJ2-1, with a weak D call TRBD2 (5 bases). The CDR3 sequence is CSARAGRGEQFF. The CDR3 bases are TGCAGTGCTAGAGCTGGTCGGGGTGAGCAGTTCTTC.